A selection of T cell receptor beta chains follows, all from one sample in a study of T cell changes during pregnancy in multiple sclerosis. The table came from immunoSEQ multiplex PCR; TCRdb's copy has only in-frame clones and leaves some out. The sample has around 62,000 clones; about nine tenths are singletons. The input for sequencing was peripheral blood, taken in the third trimester of pregnancy. All receptors derive from a female donor with multiple sclerosis, enrolled in a pregnancy study. CDR3s include the opening cysteine and the closing phenylalanine or tryptophan. The D gene is left open where the match is weak. Clone sizes are given selectively: once, few, many, or a class where the clone is expanded.

>TRBJ2-1|TRBV5-1|.|.
CASSLKRNDNEQFF
TGCGCCAGCAGCTTAAAGCGGAACGACAATGAGCAGTTCTTC
>TRBJ2-5|TRBV7-2|TRBD2|.
CASSKRSGAGGRETQYF
TGTGCCAGCAGCAAAAGGTCGGGAGCGGGGGGGCGCGAGACCCAGTACTTC
>TRBJ2-7|TRBV6-5|TRBD1|.
CASTRDRGYEQYF
TGTGCCAGCACCCGAGACAGGGGCTACGAGCAGTACTTC
>TRBJ2-2|TRBV20-1|.|.
CSASRVGELFF
TGCAGTGCTAGCCGCGTCGGGGAGCTGTTTTTT
>TRBJ1-2|TRBV29-1|.|.
CSARGANYGYTF
TGCAGCGCCAGGGGAGCTAACTATGGCTACACCTTC
>TRBJ2-5|TRBV30|TRBD1|.
CAWSVPDGQGEFRETQYF
TGTGCCTGGAGTGTACCCGATGGACAGGGGGAATTTAGGGAGACCCAGTACTTC
>TRBJ1-2|TRBV11-2|TRBD1|once
CASSSSPQRTGNYGYTF
TGTGCCAGCAGCTCCTCCCCGCAACGGACAGGGAACTATGGCTACACCTTC
>TRBJ1-4|TRBV2|.|few
CASSVRRDEKLFF
TGTGCCAGCAGTGTCCGCCGGGATGAAAAACTGTTTTTT
>TRBJ2-7|TRBV30|.|.
CAVGASYEQYF
TGTGCCGTGGGGGCCTCCTACGAGCAGTACTTC
>TRBJ2-7|TRBV11-1|.|once
CASSPSREPGYEQYF
TGTGCCAGCAGCCCGAGTAGGGAACCGGGGTACGAGCAGTACTTC
>TRBJ1-1|TRBV14|.|.
CASSQGGGKRSEAFF
TGTGCCAGCAGCCAAGGGGGGGGGAAGAGGTCTGAAGCTTTCTTT
>TRBJ1-1|TRBV6-1|TRBD1|few
CASSEPAGGRATEAFF
TGTGCCAGCAGTGAACCAGCAGGGGGCAGGGCCACTGAAGCTTTCTTT
>TRBJ1-3|TRBV30|TRBD1|.
CAWTNGQVFSGNTIYF
TGTGCCTGGACAAATGGACAGGTTTTCTCTGGAAACACCATATATTTT
>TRBJ2-3|TRBV7-3|.|.
CASSPSGGPGDTQYF
TGTGCCAGCAGCCCCTCAGGGGGGCCAGGAGATACGCAGTATTTT
>TRBJ2-5|TRBV4-2|TRBD1|.
CASSQARGRAETQYF
TGTGCCAGCAGCCAAGCGAGGGGGCGCGCTGAGACCCAGTACTTC
>TRBJ2-1|TRBV19|TRBD1|.
CASSVTGPVFNEQFF
TGTGCCAGTAGTGTGACAGGGCCAGTTTTTAATGAGCAGTTCTTC
>TRBJ1-6|TRBV18|TRBD1|once
CASSQSGTGPSPLHF
TGTGCCAGCTCTCAATCCGGGACAGGGCCTTCACCCCTCCACTTT
>TRBJ2-2|TRBV5-8|.|.
CASSLAGSVIGELFF
TGTGCCAGCAGCTTGGCAGGATCAGTCATCGGGGAGCTGTTTTTT
>TRBJ1-2|TRBV9|.|.
CASSVVPGNYGYTF
TGTGCCAGCAGCGTAGTACCGGGTAACTATGGCTACACCTTC
>TRBJ1-2|TRBV6-5|.|few
CASSLELFYGYTF
TGTGCCAGCAGTTTAGAGCTATTCTATGGCTACACCTTC
>TRBJ1-2|TRBV4-3|.|.
CASSPRASPNYGYTF
TGCGCCAGCAGCCCCAGGGCCAGTCCTAACTATGGCTACACCTTC
>TRBJ2-5|TRBV11-2|.|.
CASSLLSSQYQETQYF
TGTGCCAGCAGCTTATTGTCTAGCCAATACCAAGAGACCCAGTACTTC
>TRBJ1-5|TRBV12-5|.|.
CASGLDRLGNQPQHF
TGTGCTAGTGGTTTGGACAGATTGGGCAATCAGCCCCAGCATTTT
>TRBJ2-2|TRBV4-2|.|.
CASSQETGVGAGELFF
TGTGCCAGCAGCCAAGAAACGGGAGTCGGCGCCGGGGAGCTGTTTTTT
>TRBJ2-1|TRBV6-1|TRBD2|.
CASLTPGLAGGEQFF
TGTGCCAGCCTTACGCCGGGACTAGCGGGAGGTGAGCAGTTCTTC
>TRBJ2-5|TRBV5-1|TRBD1|.
CASSSGQNRKETQYF
TGCGCCAGCAGCTCGGGACAGAATAGAAAAGAGACCCAGTACTTC
>TRBJ1-2|TRBV10-3|TRBD1|.
CAISMTGEGYTF
TGTGCCATCAGTATGACAGGGGAAGGCTACACCTTC
>TRBJ2-6|TRBV5-6|.|once
CASSLRSRNPGANVLTF
TGTGCCAGCAGCTTAAGGTCCAGGAACCCCGGGGCCAACGTCCTGACTTTC
>TRBJ1-1|TRBV19|.|.
CASRSRVRTEAFF
TGTGCCAGTAGATCCAGGGTGAGGACTGAAGCTTTCTTT
>TRBJ2-7|TRBV27|TRBD1|once
CASRIKAGGTYEQYF
TGTGCCAGCAGGATTAAGGCAGGGGGCACCTACGAGCAGTACTTC
>TRBJ1-5|TRBV19|.|.
CASSITVNQPQHF
TGTGCCAGTAGTATTACAGTGAATCAGCCCCAGCATTTT
>TRBJ2-2|TRBV2|TRBD1|.
CASRWDRANTGELFF
TGTGCCAGCAGGTGGGACAGGGCGAACACCGGGGAGCTGTTTTTT
>TRBJ1-2|TRBV27|TRBD1|.
CASSHYPPTGEYGYTF
TGTGCCAGCAGCCACTACCCACCGACAGGGGAGTATGGCTACACCTTC
>TRBJ1-2|TRBV14|TRBD1|.
CASSPRTETGGIYGYTF
TGTGCCAGCAGCCCTAGGACTGAGACAGGGGGCATCTATGGCTACACCTTC
>TRBJ2-7|TRBV7-9|TRBD1|.
CASSQQGEFISSSYEQYF
TGTGCCAGCAGCCAGCAGGGGGAATTTATATCGAGCTCCTACGAGCAGTACTTC
>TRBJ2-1|TRBV4-1|TRBD2|.
CASSQDTPLGLAGYNEQFF
TGCGCCAGCAGCCAAGATACACCCCTAGGGCTAGCGGGGTACAATGAGCAGTTCTTC
>TRBJ1-2|TRBV11-2|.|.
CASSPRPGTAATGGYTF
TGTGCCAGCAGCCCTAGGCCGGGCACGGCCGCGACGGGAGGCTACACCTTC
>TRBJ2-1|TRBV6-1|TRBD2|.
CASSEAGTSGRAYNEQFF
TGTGCCAGCAGTGAAGCGGGGACTAGCGGGAGGGCCTACAATGAGCAGTTCTTC
>TRBJ2-2|TRBV13|TRBD1|once
CASSLVPGDRPNGELFF
TGTGCCAGCAGCTTAGTTCCCGGGGACAGACCGAACGGGGAGCTGTTTTTT